Detailed here is one TCR beta chain. This clone was counted between two and nine times. There is no known antigen for this receptor. No base qualities exist here, and no much larger clone lies one base off it. The sample's time point, from its label and the paper: baseline before oral tofacitinib. Lesional scalp punch biopsies and peripheral blood were collected from alopecia areata patients. PBMCs were isolated by density centrifugation and stained for CD3, CD4 and CD8, and CD4+ and CD8+ T cells were sorted on a FACSAria. The CDR3, from cysteine to phenylalanine, totals 13 residues. Only CDR3 DNA is held: 39 bases, read in frame from base 1. Reading the germline V gene gives CDR1 ENHRY and CDR2 SYGVKD. V ends up 6 bases short and J 3 bases short, with an unmatched junction base count of 1. The sample belongs to a study of CD8+ T cells in alopecia areata (dated by TCRdb to between 2017 and 2018). As for the study more broadly: The treated patients, all with moderate-to-severe alopecia areata, were enrolled in an open-label pilot trial of oral tofacitinib given at 5 to 10 mg twice daily. Tofacitinib was administered for 6 to 18 months, and 6 months of follow-up off drug were then conducted to assess delayed response and recurrence. High-throughput TCRbeta sequencing was used to examine T cell clonal expansion in alopecia areata in both the C3H/HeJ mouse model and human patients. Patients on tofacitinib were biopsied at baseline and after 4 and 24 weeks of treatment, and several of the patients also had a later scalp biopsy. On the human side, TCRbeta sequencing was run on scalp tissue and on sorted CD4+ and CD8+ peripheral blood T cells from healthy controls and from alopecia areata patients with either patchy or totalis/universalis disease. RNA was obtained with the PAXgene miRNA kit for fixed scalp, the miRNeasy kit for PBMCs, and the RNeasy kit for mouse skin. Clonality in the scalp was compared among normal scalp (n=4), patchy alopecia areata scalp (n=8), and alopecia totalis/universalis scalp (n=8). TCRbeta CDR3 regions were amplified by immunoSEQ multiplex PCR with 35 Vbeta forward and 13 Jbeta reverse primers. The investigation overall reported the following: Resident alphabeta T cells in normal human skin are also sequenced, complicating scalp TCR repertoire analysis, unlike mouse skin dominated by gammadelta T cells. Lesional scalp, especially in alopecia totalis/universalis, showed higher clonality and more expanded CD8+ clones than normal scalp, suggesting antigenic drive. TCR sequences shared between patients were less clear than in mice, possibly partly because of HLA diversity in the patient population.

Libraries were made using the immunoSEQ multiplex PCR assay. For TCR sequencing, RNA was extracted from every sample and reverse transcribed into cDNA to serve as template. SuperScript III was used for first-strand cDNA synthesis, primed with a 2:1 mix of oligo-dT and random hexamers. A synthetic immune receptor repertoire was used to assess amplification bias, and residual bias was removed computationally. The original pipeline was this. After raw reads were preprocessed to remove errors, the CDR3 was defined following IMGT conventions as running from the conserved cysteine to phenylalanine. Clonality was computed as 1 minus the Shannon entropy, with the entropy normalized by log2 of the number of productive unique TCRs. Scalp TCRbeta sequences were cross-referenced with sorted blood CD4 and CD8 repertoires so that the CD4 or CD8 identity of scalp clones could be inferred. The source is immuneACCESS, and TCRdb retained only in-frame sequences with V and J called. Part of the clones is not carried over; for the studies checked, unresolved V genes explain less than half of this, and the remainder is unexplained. That table furnishes V, J and clone size, whereas the DNA furnished D and trimming. The sample records some 130,000 clones, roughly 54% of which are singletons. The top ten hold 4.5% of the sample.

The starting material was CD4+ T cells sorted from blood, obtained at week 0. Recombination connected TRBV10-3 to TRBJ1-5; 8 bases in between match TRBD1. The clonotype was recovered from a human donor with alopecia areata. The CDR3 region has the sequence CAIRDRDNQPQHF. The bases read TGTGCCATCAGGGACAGGGACAATCAGCCCCAGCATTTT.